This paragraph reports one T cell receptor (beta chain). Its target is not known. This CDR3 comprises 19 residues. Trimming cost V 3 bases and J 1 base; bases outside gene matches: 16. Germline V gene lookup returns CDR1 DFQATT and CDR2 SNEGSKA (reference sequence). This specimen comes from a study of T cells after yellow fever vaccination. Findings and caveats of the study: Within FACS-sorted repertoires, abundant clonotypes contaminating from the bulk population could be present.

TCRdb reanalysed the 5' RACE reads using MiXCR and keeps one entry per CDR3 protein. The profile shows a few hundred thousand distinct CDR3 sequences, 10% to 15% of them singletons. The rearrangement joins TRBV20-1 to TRBJ2-3, with 10 bases fitting TRBD2. Here the sequenced sample was CD4+ T cells sorted from PBMCs, taken 45 days after the yellow fever booster vaccination. This receptor was obtained from a man aged 25 to 40 who received the YFV17D yellow fever vaccine. Here the CDR3 reads CSARVGLADTRIGTDTQYF. The CDR3 region has the DNA TGCAGTGCTAGGGTCGGACTAGCGGACACAAGGATAGGCACAGATACGCAGTATTTT.